The 2 T cell receptor beta chains given below trace back to one sample, sequenced in a study of T cell responses to AZD1222 COVID-19 vaccine. The repertoire was sequenced with immunoSEQ multiplex PCR; TCRdb's copy has only in-frame clones and lacks some. The table includes about 93,000 clones, just over 85% detected once. The sample in question was peripheral blood, obtained on day 0 of AZD1222 vaccination. These receptors all come from an adult in good health.

This chain links TRBV11-3 with TRBJ2-1; D is unresolved. Trimming took off 0 bases at V and 4 bases at J, with 10 bases between the two ends. Germline loops: CDR1 SGHNT, CDR2 YENEEA. This CDR3 has 15 residues. Here the CDR3 DNA reads TGTGCCAGCAGCTTAGAACGGAGTATTTACAATGAGCAGTTCTTC. Translating gives CASSLERSIYNEQFF.

This chain's CDR3 is CASSPGGVRETQYF. The CDR3 DNA reads TGTGCCAGCAGCCCCGGGGGGGTGCGAGAGACCCAGTACTTC. The V and J genes are TRBV5-4 and TRBJ2-5, with 8 bases fitting TRBD2. V was pared by 4 bases and J by 4 bases, with 6 bases of the junction left unmatched. Germline V gene sequence: CDR1 SGHNT, CDR2 YYREEE (reference sequence). This CDR3 comprises 14 residues.